The 30 T cell receptor beta chains reported below all come from one sample, sequenced in a study of CD8+ T cells in alopecia areata. RNA extraction was followed by reverse transcription into cDNA, which acted as the sequencing template. The protocol was immunoSEQ multiplex PCR, while the TCRdb copy is restricted to in-frame clones and leaves out a portion. The sample has 140,000 to 150,000 clones, approximately 50% seen once; the top ten hold roughly 0.9%. Sequenced here: CD4+ T cells sorted from blood, sampled at week 0. All receptors derive from a human donor with alopecia areata.

The V gene is TRBV29-1, the J gene TRBJ2-1; 15 bases agree with TRBD2. With V trimmed by 8 bases and J by 4 bases, 9 bases remained unmatched. This CDR3 has 16 residues. The germline CDR1 and CDR2 sequences are SQVTM and ANQGSEA. For the CDR3, the DNA is TGCAGCTTAAAGTTAGGGACTAGCGGGAGGTACAATGAGCAGTTCTTC. Amino acid sequence: CSLKLGTSGRYNEQFF.

The CDR3 sequence is CAGGTGGWSQPQHF. The CDR3, as DNA: TGTGCCGGCGGGACAGGGGGATGGAGCCAGCCCCAGCATTTT. The chain combines TRBV5-6 with TRBJ1-5, with 11 bases aligning to TRBD1. Germline V gene data show CDR1 as SGHDT and CDR2 as YYEEEE. The CDR3 length is 14 residues. The V and J ends lost 10 bases and 7 bases, in that order; junction bases with no gene match: 10.

The V call is TRBV6-5, the J call TRBJ2-1; 7 nucleotides agree with TRBD2. The CDR3 runs to 15 residues. J lost 7 bases, V lost 0 bases, and 6 bases had no gene match. The germline gives CDR1 MNHEY, CDR2 SVGAGI. The DNA of the CDR3 is TGTGCCAGCAGTTACTCGATGTACGGGGGGAATGAGCAGTTCTTC. It codes for CASSYSMYGGNEQFF.

The rearrangement joins TRBV4-1 to TRBJ2-1; the D is unclear. Trimming removed 0 bases from V and 10 bases from J, with 10 bases in between. CDR1 MGHRA and CDR2 YSYEKL come from the germline V gene. This CDR3 contains 13 residues. The CDR3 spells CASSQERRAEQFF. The CDR3 DNA sequence: TGCGCCAGCAGCCAAGAACGTCGGGCCGAGCAGTTCTTC.

The chain carries TRBV30 and TRBJ2-2, with 7 bases identical to TRBD2. Trimming at V came to 3 bases and at J to 4 bases, leaving 5 bases not matched to a gene. The CDR3 runs to 14 residues. CDR1 is GTSNPN, CDR2 SVGIG, per germline (reference sequence). The CDR3 here is CAWRAGEVTGELFF. The CDR3, as DNA: TGTGCCTGGAGGGCGGGAGAGGTCACCGGGGAGCTGTTTTTT.

This chain connects TRBV19 to TRBJ1-5; D not certain. The length of the CDR3 is 15 residues. Trimming removed 1 base at V and 4 bases at J, with 11 bases between. The germline gives CDR1 LNHDA, CDR2 SQIVND (reference sequence). The CDR3 spells CASSIGGGGNQPQHF. Here the CDR3 DNA reads TGTGCCAGTAGTATAGGTGGCGGAGGTAATCAGCCCCAGCATTTT. Full variable domain (remainder filled in from reference TRBV19 and TRBJ1-5): DGGITQSPKYLFRKEGQNVTLSCEQNLNHDAMYWYRQDPGQGLRLIYYSQIVNDFQKGDIAEGYSVSREKKESFPLTVTSAQKNPTAFYLCASSIGGGGNQPQHFGDGTRLSIL.

The chain recombines TRBV30 with TRBJ1-1, with a tentative D call TRBD1 (6 bases). This CDR3 has 13 residues. CDR1 is GTSNPN, CDR2 SVGIG, per germline (reference sequence). The V and J ends lost 4 bases and 1 base respectively, with 10 bases between them. The CDR3 region has the DNA TGTGCCTGGAATGGACAGCCGAACACTGAAGCTTTCTTT. Translating it yields CAWNGQPNTEAFF.

The rearrangement links TRBV29-1 to TRBJ2-3; 12 bases agree with TRBD2. The V and J ends lost 2 bases and 5 bases, in that order; junction bases with no gene match: 5. There are 15 residues in the CDR3. Looked up from germline, CDR1 is SQVTM and CDR2 is ANQGSEA. The CDR3 protein is CSVEKTSGGGDTQYF. The DNA for the CDR3 is TGCAGCGTTGAAAAGACTAGCGGGGGAGGAGATACGCAGTATTTT.

The CDR3 spells CASSLESSGANYGYTF. The CDR3 DNA follows: TGTGCCAGCAGCTTAGAATCCTCCGGGGCGAACTATGGCTACACCTTC. This chain links TRBV11-1 with TRBJ1-2, with a tentative D call TRBD1 (5 bases). The germline gives CDR1 SGHAT, CDR2 FQDESV (reference sequence). The CDR3 spans 16 residues. Trimming took 1 base from V and 2 from J, leaving 14 bases between them.

The chain couples TRBV29-1 to TRBJ2-3; D might be TRBD1 (6 bases). Germline CDR1 and CDR2: SQVTM and ANQGSEA. Trimming took 7 bases from V and 1 from J, leaving 18 bases between them. CDR3 length equals 15 residues. The CDR3 region has the DNA TGCAGCGCAGCTAGGACAGTGACAGGCACAGATACGCAGTATTTT. Residues: CSAARTVTGTDTQYF.

This clone has just a few counts. The gene calls are TRBV9 and TRBJ2-5; D remains ambiguous. The germline V gene encodes CDR1 SGDLS and CDR2 YYNGEE. The germline V and J ends were trimmed by 3 bases and 9 bases, with 15 bases remaining between them. The CDR3 spans 13 residues. DNA for the CDR3: TGTGCCAGCAGCGAGCTGGGTGGTACGCCCCAGTACTTC. This gives the protein CASSELGGTPQYF.

V and J are TRBV29-1 and TRBJ2-3; D tentatively reads TRBD1 or TRBD2 (5 bases each). Germline lookup yields CDR1 SQVTM and CDR2 ANQGSEA. The CDR3 covers 14 residues. The CDR3 DNA sequence: TGCAGTCACCCTCCGGGACCAAGCACAGATACGCAGTATTTT. Residues: CSHPPGPSTDTQYF.

J is TRBJ2-5 and V is TRBV28; D is unclear. CDR3 size: 14 residues. Germline V gene data show CDR1 as MDHEN and CDR2 as SYDVKM. V lost 5 bases and J 3 bases, leaving 13 bases between the germline ends. The CDR3 is CASSPVGRKETQYF. The CDR3 DNA follows: TGTGCCAGCAGTCCGGTGGGTCGCAAAGAGACCCAGTACTTC.

This clone showed up just a few times. V usage is TRBV29-1 and J usage is TRBJ2-3, with D unresolved. This CDR3 has 11 residues. CDR1 is SQVTM, CDR2 ANQGSEA, per germline. Trimming removed 5 bases from V and 6 bases from J, with 9 bases in between. The CDR3 loop reads CSVTTRDTQYF. The DNA for the CDR3 is TGCAGCGTTACGACCCGGGATACGCAGTATTTT.

This clone was detected a few times. V gene TRBV6-5 combines with J gene TRBJ2-5; unclear D gene. The CDR3 has 11 amino acids. Germline loops: CDR1 MNHEY, CDR2 SVGAGI. Deletions cut 7 bases from V and 2 bases from J, with 5 bases between. The CDR3 spells CASTRQETQYF. CDR3 in DNA: TGTGCCAGCACCCGGCAAGAGACCCAGTACTTC.

In this sample, this clone turned up many times. DNA for the CDR3: TGTGCCAGCACCGAGGACAGGCCTAATGAAAAACTGTTTTTT. Amino acid sequence: CASTEDRPNEKLFF. The chain employs TRBV21-1 and TRBJ1-4; TRBD1, as called in the table, went unchecked against the DNA. TRBV21-1 is a recognized pseudogene. There are 14 residues in the CDR3.

This clone has only a few counts. The chain links TRBV30 to TRBJ2-1, with D uncertain. The CDR3 is 13 residues long. Germline V lookup: CDR1 GTSNPN, CDR2 SVGIG (reference sequence). V lost 4 bases to trimming and J lost 2 bases, with 9 bases between them. The CDR3 here is CAWIADTYNEQFF. The CDR3 DNA reads as TGTGCCTGGATTGCAGACACCTACAATGAGCAGTTCTTC.

The chain combines TRBV4-2 with TRBJ1-1, with 9 bases that match TRBD1. This CDR3 has 14 amino acids. The V and J ends lost 4 bases and 1 base, in that order; junction bases with no gene match: 1. The germline gives CDR1 LGHNA, CDR2 YNFKEQ. The CDR3 loop reads CASSRTGENTEAFF. In DNA form, the CDR3 reads TGTGCCAGCAGCCGGACAGGGGAGAACACTGAAGCTTTCTTT.

V and J are TRBV9 and TRBJ2-4, with D tentatively TRBD1 (5 bases). This CDR3 is 15 amino acids long. Germline loops: CDR1 SGDLS, CDR2 YYNGEE. The ends were cut back, 3 bases at V and 2 bases at J, with 12 bases in the middle. As DNA, the CDR3 is TGTGCCAGCAGCGGGCAGGGCCCCCCCAAAAACATTCAGTACTTC. This translates into CASSGQGPPKNIQYF.

The chain is built from TRBV29-1 and TRBJ2-2; 10 nucleotides align to TRBD2. The CDR3 consists of 17 residues. Germline V gene data show CDR1 as SQVTM and CDR2 as ANQGSEA. J lost 6 bases, V lost 2 bases, and 12 bases had no gene match. The CDR3 spells CSVEKGGSGRAAGELFF. CDR3 DNA: TGCAGCGTTGAAAAAGGAGGGAGCGGGAGGGCCGCCGGGGAGCTGTTTTTT.

V is TRBV29-1 and J is TRBJ2-7, with D maybe TRBD1 (6 bases). Trimming removed 7 bases at V and 1 base at J, with 23 bases between. The CDR3 contains 16 residues. Per the germline V gene, CDR1 is SQVTM and CDR2 is ANQGSEA. The CDR3: CSEKTRDKELSYEQYF. The CDR3 nucleotides read TGCAGCGAGAAAACCCGGGACAAGGAACTATCCTACGAGCAGTACTTC.

The chain couples TRBV27 to TRBJ2-5; the D is unclear. The CDR3 spans 13 residues. The V gene lost 4 bases and the J gene lost 4 bases, with 10 bases spanning the gap. Germline CDR1 is MNHEY and CDR2 is SMNVEV (reference sequence). CDR3 nucleotides: TGTGCCAGCAGTTACACCCCTGGAGAGACCCAGTACTTC. Amino acid sequence: CASSYTPGETQYF.

This clone was picked up a small number of times. The chain combines TRBV5-1 with TRBJ2-7; TRBD2 matches 8 bases. Germline V CDR1 and CDR2: SGHRS, YFSETQ. The V gene end was trimmed by 0 bases and the J gene end by 5 bases; junction bases not matched to a gene: 7. The CDR3 contains 15 residues. The CDR3 is CASSLGPAGVDEQYF. The CDR3, as DNA: TGCGCCAGCAGCTTGGGGCCAGCGGGAGTCGACGAGCAGTACTTC.

The chain is built from TRBV6-5 and TRBJ1-2; no firm D call. V was clipped by 4 bases and J by 13 bases, with 13 bases between them. This CDR3 has 11 residues. Germline CDR1 and CDR2: MNHEY and SVGAGI. CDR3 protein: CASSSGVLSTF. CDR3 in DNA: TGTGCCAGCAGTTCCGGAGTTCTTTCCACCTTC.

This chain uses TRBV4-3 with TRBJ1-5; no definite D call. The CDR3 is made up of 16 amino acids. The V gene lost 0 bases and the J gene lost 2 bases, with 11 bases spanning the gap. Germline V gene data show CDR1 as LGHNA and CDR2 as YSLEER. The CDR3 loop reads CASSQDLAWGNQPQHF. The CDR3 DNA reads as TGCGCCAGCAGCCAAGATCTCGCGTGGGGCAATCAGCCCCAGCATTTT.

In this sample, this clone turned up once. The chain combines TRBV2 with TRBJ1-3; the D is unclear. V lost 6 bases to trimming and J lost 0 bases, with 9 bases between them. The germline CDR1 and CDR2 sequences are SNHLY and FYNNEI. CDR3 length equals 14 residues. This CDR3 is CASRRTSSGNTIYF. The CDR3 nucleotides read TGTGCCAGCAGGAGAACAAGCTCTGGAAACACCATATATTTT.

The chain recombines TRBV29-1 with TRBJ2-7; D uncertain. Germline V gene data show CDR1 as SQVTM and CDR2 as ANQGSEA. V lost 7 bases and J 2 bases, leaving 15 bases between the germline ends. The CDR3 is 13 residues long. CDR3 in DNA: TGCAGCGCCAGAGTAGCAGGCCCCTACGAGCAGTACTTC. Translating gives CSARVAGPYEQYF.

This sequence joins TRBV30 and TRBJ2-7; no clear D. CDR3 length equals 12 residues. CDR1 GTSNPN and CDR2 SVGIG come from the germline V gene (reference sequence). The V end was cut by 0 bases, the J end by 1 base, with 4 bases between. CDR3 protein: CAWSVRSYEQYF. DNA for the CDR3: TGTGCCTGGAGTGTACGGTCCTACGAGCAGTACTTC.

V is TRBV7-2 and J is TRBJ2-2, with D possibly being TRBD2 (6 bases). The V and J ends lost 2 bases and 1 base respectively, with 8 bases between them. The CDR3 consists of 15 residues. CDR1 and CDR2 (germline): SGHTA, FQGNSA. DNA for the CDR3: TGTGCCAGCAGCTTAAGTAGCGGGAACACCGGGGAGCTGTTTTTT. Translated, it gives CASSLSSGNTGELFF. Filled out from reference TRBV7-2 and TRBJ2-2, the complete variable domain reads GAGVSQSPSNKVTEKGKDVELRCDPISGHTALYWYRQSLGQGLEFLIYFQGNSAPDKSGLPSDRFSAERTGGSVSTLTIQRTQQEDSAVYLCASSLSSGNTGELFFGEGSRLTVL.

The gene calls are TRBV5-1 and TRBJ2-5; D gene uncertain. The V and J ends lost 4 bases and 3 bases respectively, with 7 bases between them. This CDR3 region has 12 residues. Germline V CDR1 and CDR2: SGHRS, YFSETQ. The CDR3 loop is CASSRLEETQYF. CDR3 coding DNA: TGCGCCAGCAGCAGGTTGGAAGAGACCCAGTACTTC. Based on the CDR3 plus reference TRBV5-1 and TRBJ2-5, the full variable domain is KAGVTQTPRYLIKTRGQQVTLSCSPISGHRSVSWYQQTPGQGLQFLFEYFSETQRNKGNFPGRFSGRQFSNSRSEMNVSTLELGDSALYLCASSRLEETQYFGPGTRLLVL.